This T cell receptor beta chain was found in a study of cytomegalovirus exposure and HLA in healthy donors. Study-level findings and limits: By HLA locus, TCR association rates varied in a later analysis, with DRB1 showing the most and HLA-C the fewest. High specificity and sensitivity for cytomegalovirus status were reported for the classifier.

Worth noting for this clone: The antigen is unknown.

Amplification used 60 Vbeta primers and 13 Jbeta primers. The method was immunoSEQ multiplex PCR; TCRdb's version includes in-frame clones alone and lacks a portion of them. The table has 180,000 or so clones, approximately 79% seen once. The CDR3 is 15 amino acids. V gave up 5 bases and J gave up 3 bases, with 16 bases separating them. Germline lookup yields CDR1 SEHNR and CDR2 FQNEAQ (reference sequence). The rearrangement links TRBV7-9 to TRBJ1-2; D ambiguous. The sequenced sample was PBMCs. This clonotype was sampled from a man aged 50 to 59 in good health and CMV-seropositive. CDR3 DNA sequence: TGTGCCAGCAGCGCCCGGGAAACGGGCGACTATGGCTACACCTTC. Its translation is CASSARETGDYGYTF.